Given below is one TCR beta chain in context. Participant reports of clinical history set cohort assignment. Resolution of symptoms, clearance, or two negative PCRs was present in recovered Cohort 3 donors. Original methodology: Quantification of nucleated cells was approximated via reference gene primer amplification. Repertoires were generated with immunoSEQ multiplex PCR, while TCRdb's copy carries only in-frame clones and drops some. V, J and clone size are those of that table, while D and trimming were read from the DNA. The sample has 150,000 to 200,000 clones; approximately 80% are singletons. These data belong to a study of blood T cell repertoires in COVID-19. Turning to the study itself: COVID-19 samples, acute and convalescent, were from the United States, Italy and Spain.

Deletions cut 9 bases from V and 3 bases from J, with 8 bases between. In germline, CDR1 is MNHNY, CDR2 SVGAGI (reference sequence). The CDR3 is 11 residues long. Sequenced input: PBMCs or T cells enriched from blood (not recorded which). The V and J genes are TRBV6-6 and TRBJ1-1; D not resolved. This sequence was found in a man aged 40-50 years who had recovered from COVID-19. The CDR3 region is CASCLYTEAFF. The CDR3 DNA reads TGTGCCAGTTGTCTTTACACTGAAGCTTTCTTT.